This T cell receptor (beta chain) is from a study of OX40 agonist ivuxolimab in advanced cancers. Looking at the study overall: Ivuxolimab is a fully human IgG2 antibody that activates OX40 (CD134). The study, taken as a whole, reports: Compared with CD4+, CD8+ T cells on average had more expanded clones.

Measured with immunoSEQ multiplex PCR; TCRdb has only the in-frame clones, and not every one. The sample lists approximately 65,000 clones; more than 85% were seen once. In regard to this clone: What it recognizes is unknown.

Germline CDR1 and CDR2: SGHNT and YENEEA. CDR3 length: 12 amino acids. Trimming stripped 5 bases from V and 6 bases from J, with 11 bases between. The chain carries TRBV11-3 and TRBJ2-7; maybe TRBD1 (6 bases). This TCR was sampled from an adult with an advanced solid tumor such as melanoma, head and neck, liver or kidney cancer. The sample here was CD4+ or CD8+ T cells sorted from blood, taken in a trial of the OX40 agonist ivuxolimab. The DNA for the CDR3 is TGTGCCAGCAGCACCACAGGGTTCGAGCAGTACTTC. This sequence encodes CASSTTGFEQYF.